Presented here are 32 T cell receptor beta chains from one specimen sequenced in a study of blood T cell repertoires in COVID-19. Sequenced by immunoSEQ multiplex PCR; TCRdb stores in-frame clones only, minus some. The repertoire holds more than 200,000 clones, with around 84% as singletons. Sample: peripheral blood. These receptors were taken from a man between 50 and 59 years old with acute or convalescent COVID-19.

The chain has TRBV27 and TRBJ1-6; TRBD1 is a possible D gene (6 bases). Germline CDR1 reads MNHEY; CDR2 reads SMNVEV (reference sequence). This CDR3 contains 14 residues. The germline V and J ends were trimmed by 6 bases and 8 bases, with 14 bases remaining between them. The CDR3 nucleotides read TGTGCCAGCAGGTGGGGAGGGGGGGATTCACCCCTCCACTTT. As protein: CASRWGGGDSPLHF.

The chain links TRBV2 to TRBJ1-2, with TRBD1 identical over 7 bases. Unmatched junction bases numbered 9, after V lost 7 bases and J lost 4 bases. Germline values: CDR1 SNHLY, CDR2 FYNNEI. This CDR3 contains 14 residues. The CDR3 sequence: CASKLGGEVYGYTF. The CDR3, as DNA: TGTGCCAGCAAGCTAGGGGGCGAGGTCTATGGCTACACCTTC.

The genes are TRBV5-6 and TRBJ2-5; TRBD2 matches at 9 bases. CDR1 and CDR2 (germline): SGHDT, YYEEEE. The length of the CDR3 is 15 residues. Losses at the gene ends were 2 bases for V and 2 bases for J; bases not matched to a gene: 4. The CDR3 DNA reads as TGTGCCAGCAGCTTACTAGCGGGCTCACAAGAGACCCAGTACTTC. It yields the protein CASSLLAGSQETQYF.

The rearrangement joins TRBV4-1 to TRBJ1-4, with 8 bases fitting TRBD1. J lost 2 bases, V lost 1 base, and 9 bases had no gene match. The CDR3 totals 18 residues. Germline CDR1 MGHRA, CDR2 YSYEKL. CDR3 protein: CASSQGGGRGLTNEKLFF. The CDR3 DNA reads as TGCGCCAGCAGCCAAGGAGGGGGCAGGGGGCTGACTAATGAAAAACTGTTTTTT.

The chain recombines TRBV5-6 with TRBJ1-2; 7 bases match TRBD1. This CDR3 has 13 residues. The V segment lost 4 bases and the J segment 4 bases; nucleotides outside the gene matches: 4. Germline CDR1 reads SGHDT; CDR2 reads YYEEEE. CDR3 bases: TGTGCCAGCAGCATGGGACAGCCCTATGGCTACACCTTC. Amino acid sequence: CASSMGQPYGYTF.

This rearrangement joins TRBV24-1 to TRBJ1-1; the D gene is possibly TRBD1 (6 bases). This CDR3 contains 17 residues. The ends were cut back, 0 bases at V and 7 bases at J, with 20 bases in the middle. Germline CDR1 KGHDR, CDR2 SFDVKD. DNA for the CDR3: TGTGCCACCAGTGATTTGCTGCCTGGACAGATACCTCTTGAAGCTTTCTTT. Translating it yields CATSDLLPGQIPLEAFF.

The chain links TRBV3-1 (or the pseudogene TRBV3-2) to TRBJ2-5; 12 bases match TRBD1. With 2 bases clipped from V and 5 bases from J, the junction kept 6 bases outside the gene matches. The CDR3 extends over 16 amino acids. The germline CDR1 and CDR2 sequences are LGHDT and YNNKEL (reference sequence). The CDR3, as DNA: TGTGCCAGCAGCCAACAGGGACAGGGGGCTTGGGAGACCCAGTACTTC. Its protein is CASSQQGQGAWETQYF.

The V gene is TRBV9, the J gene TRBJ1-2; the D is unclear. This CDR3 is built from 16 residues. The germline CDR1 and CDR2 sequences are SGDLS and YYNGEE. Trimming removed 3 bases from V and 0 bases from J, with 15 bases in between. The CDR3 loop reads CASSALDQVSNYGYTF. As DNA, the CDR3 is TGTGCCAGCAGCGCCCTCGACCAGGTCTCTAACTATGGCTACACCTTC.

The V and J genes are TRBV6-5 and TRBJ1-2, with 7 bases matching TRBD1. Trimming took 8 bases from V and 6 from J; bases not matched to a gene: 9. CDR1 and CDR2 (germline): MNHEY, SVGAGI. This CDR3 contains 13 residues. CDR3 sequence (DNA): TGTGCCAGCCCCAGGGGGGCAGCGGATGGCTACACCTTC. This translates into CASPRGAADGYTF.

CDR3 loop: CASSPGQVRSPLHF. DNA for the CDR3: TGCGCCAGCAGCCCCGGACAGGTTCGATCACCCCTCCACTTT. This rearrangement joins TRBV5-1 to TRBJ1-6; TRBD1 aligns across 7 bases. Per the germline V gene, CDR1 is SGHRS and CDR2 is YFSETQ. The CDR3 sequence is 14 residues long. Trimming took 4 bases from V and 10 from J; bases not matched to a gene: 8.

Here the CDR3 reads CASSLVAEGNTEAFF. The CDR3, as DNA: TGCGCCAGCAGCTTGGTAGCAGAGGGGAACACTGAAGCTTTCTTT. The chain recombines TRBV5-1 with TRBJ1-1; D ambiguous. Per the germline V gene, CDR1 is SGHRS and CDR2 is YFSETQ. Trimming pared 0 bases from V and 1 base from J, leaving 10 bases between. This CDR3 has 15 residues.

The gene calls are TRBV30 and TRBJ1-6; TRBD1 might be the D (6 bases). The germline V gene encodes CDR1 GTSNPN and CDR2 SVGIG (reference sequence). CDR3 length equals 14 residues. Trimming shortened V by 4 bases and J by 5 bases, and 12 bases separated the two germline ends. CDR3 residues: CAWTRRGNNSPLHF. As DNA, the CDR3 is TGTGCCTGGACTAGAAGGGGGAATAATTCACCCCTCCACTTT. Together with reference TRBV30 and TRBJ1-6, the CDR3 gives the full variable domain: SQTIHQWPATLVQPVGSPLSLECTVEGTSNPNLYWYRQAAGRGLQLLFYSVGIGQISSEVPQNLSASRPQDRQFILSSKKLLLSDSGFYLCAWTRRGNNSPLHFGNGTRLTVT.

V usage is TRBV24-1 and J usage is TRBJ2-2, with 9 bases matching TRBD2. The germline V gene has CDR1 KGHDR and CDR2 SFDVKD. This CDR3 comprises 12 residues. Trimming cost V 9 bases and J 8 bases; bases outside gene matches: 3. The CDR3 DNA follows: TGTGCCACCGCGGGGGGGCCAGGGGAGCTGTTTTTT. Translating gives CATAGGPGELFF.

The chain combines TRBV5-1 with TRBJ1-3; D gene uncertain. Germline assignment: CDR1 SGHRS and CDR2 YFSETQ. The CDR3 is 14 residues long. V lost 3 bases and J 2 bases, leaving 9 bases between the germline ends. CDR3 sequence (DNA): TGCGCCAGCAGCTCTGGGCTGACTGGAAACACCATATATTTT. The encoded protein is CASSSGLTGNTIYF.

The rearrangement joins TRBV20-1 to TRBJ1-2; TRBD1 matches at 7 bases. Germline V gene sequence: CDR1 DFQATT, CDR2 SNEGSKA (reference sequence). Trimming took 3 bases from V and 0 from J; bases not matched to a gene: 4. The CDR3 has 14 amino acids. The chain's CDR3 is CSASKQGPNYGYTF. DNA of the CDR3: TGCAGTGCTAGTAAACAGGGGCCTAACTATGGCTACACCTTC.

The chain couples TRBV5-4 to TRBJ2-7, with D perhaps TRBD1 (7 bases). This CDR3 comprises 13 residues. Trimming pared 2 bases from V and 5 bases from J, leaving 11 bases between. Germline CDR1 reads SGHNT; CDR2 reads YYREEE (reference sequence). The CDR3 here is CASSFQGGDEQYF. In DNA, the CDR3 is TGTGCCAGCAGCTTCCAGGGGGGTGACGAGCAGTACTTC.

A few counts support this clone. The chain employs TRBV11-2 and TRBJ1-1; 12 bases are a match to TRBD1. From germline, CDR1 is SGHAT and CDR2 FQNNGV. J gave up 4 bases and V 3 bases, and 9 bases lay outside the gene matches. CDR3 size: 17 residues. In nucleotides, the CDR3 is TGTGCCAGCAGCTTGACTGGGACAGGGGGCGGGGGCACTGAAGCTTTCTTT. Its translation is CASSLTGTGGGGTEAFF.

The chain has TRBV11-2 and TRBJ1-6; TRBD1 matches at 8 bases. V was clipped by 5 bases and J by 10 bases; unmatched bases: 7. The CDR3 is 14 amino acids. Looked up from germline, CDR1 is SGHAT and CDR2 is FQNNGV. The CDR3 spells CASSVWAGGSPLHF. CDR3 DNA sequence: TGTGCCAGCAGCGTATGGGCAGGGGGCTCACCCCTCCACTTT.

The J gene is TRBJ2-7, the V gene TRBV18, with D possibly being TRBD2 (6 bases). The V end lost 4 bases, the J end lost 5 bases, and 15 bases lay between the germline ends. The CDR3 sequence is 14 residues long. Looked up from germline, CDR1 is KGHSH and CDR2 is LQKENI. CDR3 nucleotide sequence: TGTGCCAGCTCACGGGACCTGGGGGGTAACGAGCAGTACTTC. Protein sequence: CASSRDLGGNEQYF.

The chain carries TRBV9 and TRBJ1-2, with D hard to call. The germline gives CDR1 SGDLS, CDR2 YYNGEE. The V gene lost 0 bases and the J gene lost 3 bases, with 12 bases spanning the gap. The CDR3 spans 15 residues. The CDR3 region is CASSVDASPDYGYTF. As DNA, the CDR3 is TGTGCCAGCAGCGTAGATGCCTCTCCGGACTATGGCTACACCTTC.

This clone was detected only a few times. The chain carries TRBV29-1 and TRBJ1-1; D is perhaps TRBD1 (6 bases). Per germline, CDR1 SQVTM and CDR2 ANQGSEA. The CDR3 is made up of 12 amino acids. The V and J ends lost 7 bases and 11 bases respectively, with 20 bases between them. CDR3 nucleotides: TGCAGCGCTGCGGGGGTAGGGGGGCTGGCTTTCTTT. Translating gives CSAAGVGGLAFF.

The V call is TRBV30, the J call TRBJ1-5; D is unclear. Germline V gives CDR1 GTSNPN, CDR2 SVGIG (reference sequence). The CDR3 length is 14 residues. With 3 bases removed from V and 2 bases from J, the gap between germline ends came to 11 bases. The CDR3 region has the DNA TGTGCCTGGAGCCGCGCGGATCGCAATCAGCCCCAGCATTTT. It yields the protein CAWSRADRNQPQHF.

V and J are TRBV6-2 or TRBV6-3 and TRBJ2-1; 9 nucleotides align to TRBD1. This CDR3 has 17 amino acids. With 2 bases clipped from V and 4 bases from J, the junction kept 9 bases outside the gene matches. Germline values: CDR1 MNHEY, CDR2 SVGEGT. CDR3 coding DNA: TGTGCCAGCAGTTACGGCCAGGACAGGGGCCTTTACAATGAGCAGTTCTTC. Amino acids: CASSYGQDRGLYNEQFF.

The rearrangement joins TRBV5-6 to TRBJ2-7, with 7 bases matching TRBD1. The CDR3 contains 14 residues. Germline CDR1 reads SGHDT; CDR2 reads YYEEEE. V gave up 4 bases and J gave up 3 bases; unmatched junction bases: 7. The CDR3 region has the DNA TGTGCCAGCAGCCGAGGACAGGCGAGCTACGAGCAGTACTTC. Translated: CASSRGQASYEQYF. Combining the CDR3 with reference TRBV5-6 and TRBJ2-7 gives the whole variable domain DAGVTQSPTHLIKTRGQQVTLRCSPKSGHDTVSWYQQALGQGPQFIFQYYEEEERQRGNFPDRFSGHQFPNYSSELNVNALLLGDSALYLCASSRGQASYEQYFGPGTRLTVT.

The chain employs TRBV5-1 and TRBJ2-5; possibly TRBD2 for D (6 bases). Trimming left V 3 bases short and J 9 bases short, with 24 bases between. Germline assignment: CDR1 SGHRS and CDR2 YFSETQ. This CDR3 has 16 residues. The CDR3 loop is CASSWASDAGPRPQYF. In DNA form, the CDR3 reads TGCGCCAGCAGCTGGGCCTCAGACGCGGGGCCCCGGCCCCAGTACTTC.

The chain couples TRBV3-1 (or the pseudogene TRBV3-2) to TRBJ1-2; 10 bases match TRBD1. CDR1 and CDR2 (germline): LGHDT, YNNKEL (reference sequence). V shed 7 bases, J shed 8 bases, and the junction held 10 bases outside the gene matches. The CDR3 is 14 residues long. The CDR3 nucleotides are TGTGCCAGCACTCAAGGCTGGACAGGGGGGGGCTACACCTTC. Translating gives CASTQGWTGGGYTF.

The chain combines TRBV13 with TRBJ1-5, with TRBD1 matching 7 bases. CDR1 and CDR2 (germline): PRHDT, FYEKMQ (reference sequence). The CDR3 totals 14 residues. V dropped 0 bases and J dropped 6; count of bases not matched to a gene: 2. CDR3 protein: CASSLGQGGQPQHF. DNA of the CDR3: TGTGCCAGCAGCTTAGGGCAGGGGGGTCAGCCCCAGCATTTT.

This chain connects TRBV19 to TRBJ1-1, with D unresolved. Trimming shortened V by 2 bases and J by 6 bases, and 16 bases separated the two germline ends. The CDR3 length is 15 residues. CDR1 LNHDA and CDR2 SQIVND come from the germline V gene (reference sequence). The CDR3 DNA follows: TGTGCCAGTAGTATACCGAACCCTCGGGGAGCTGAAGCTTTCTTT. Its protein is CASSIPNPRGAEAFF.

Concerning this clone itself: Relative to the germline gene, one junction end is altered; a read error may explain this. This chain joins TRBV3-1 (or the pseudogene TRBV3-2) and TRBJ1-4; 8 bases are shared with TRBD1. Germline CDR1 and CDR2: LGHDT and YNNKEL (reference sequence). This CDR3 comprises 15 residues. The CDR3 is CASSLRQGTGTKAIF. Here the CDR3 DNA reads TGTGCCAGCAGCCTACGACAGGGGACGGGGACGAAGGCAATTTTT.

The chain joins TRBV7-9 to TRBJ2-2; TRBD2 aligns across 8 bases. With V trimmed by 1 base and J by 6 bases, 4 bases remained unmatched. CDR3 length equals 15 residues. The germline CDR1 and CDR2 sequences are SEHNR and FQNEAQ (reference sequence). DNA for the CDR3: TGTGCCAGCAGCTTAGGCGGGGGGTTCGCCGGGGAGCTGTTTTTT. Encoded protein: CASSLGGGFAGELFF.

V and J are TRBV18 and TRBJ2-7, with 14 bases lining up with TRBD2. CDR3 length: 15 amino acids. Germline values: CDR1 KGHSH, CDR2 LQKENI. Trimming removed 3 bases from V and 5 bases from J; junction bases left unmatched: 3. The CDR3, as DNA: TGTGCCAGCTCACCGGGACTAGCGGGGGACCACGAGCAGTACTTC. It encodes CASSPGLAGDHEQYF.

The chain employs TRBV6-1 and TRBJ2-7; no definite D call. Germline values: CDR1 MNHNS, CDR2 SASEGT. V was clipped by 0 bases and J by 0 bases, with 9 bases between them. The CDR3 is 15 amino acids. Here the CDR3 reads CASSEAPESSYEQYF. The CDR3 DNA reads as TGTGCCAGCAGTGAAGCGCCCGAGAGCTCCTACGAGCAGTACTTC.